This entry features one TCR beta chain sequence. Its specificity is unknown. This sample was taken from a study of T cell responses to AZD1222 COVID-19 vaccine. The protocol was immunoSEQ multiplex PCR, while the TCRdb copy is restricted to in-frame clones and leaves out a portion. Of roughly 140,000 clones in the sample, 88% were seen once. Trimming removed 5 bases at V and 5 bases at J, with 13 bases between. The germline V gene has CDR1 SGHRS and CDR2 YFSETQ. The CDR3 is 14 amino acids. Whole-study results and caveats: It was only 6 or 7 AZD1222 recipients who were seropositive at baseline.

The sequence came from an adult who received the AZD1222 COVID-19 vaccine. The chain is built from TRBV5-1 and TRBJ2-2, with TRBD1 as a possible D gene (5 bases). This material consisted of peripheral blood, taken 28 days after the second AZD1222 dose. CDR3 DNA sequence: TGCGCCAGCAGTACTGGGGCAAGTACCGGGGAGCTGTTTTTT. Translating gives CASSTGASTGELFF.